This T cell receptor (beta chain) was recorded in a study of T cells in localized non-small cell lung cancer. Repertoires were generated with immunoSEQ multiplex PCR, while TCRdb's copy carries only in-frame clones and drops some. Among 30,000 to 45,000 clones, more than 80% were seen once, and the ten largest hold around 6.9%. Points on this clone: Its antigen is not identified.

Study conclusions and caveats: Of the tissues analyzed, uninvolved adjacent lung showed maximal T cell clonality, greater than tumor. As only one tumor region underwent sequencing, heterogeneity remains possible.

The sequenced sample was peripheral blood, obtained before any cancer treatment. This sequence originates from a female donor aged 60 or older with stage I lung adenocarcinoma.

DNA for the CDR3: TGTGCCAGCTCGACAGGGGAGTCTGGAAACACCATATATTTT. Encoded protein: CASSTGESGNTIYF. The chain has TRBV18 and TRBJ1-3; TRBD1 matches at 8 bases. The CDR3 extends over 14 amino acids. V was pared by 6 bases and J by 1 base, with 2 bases of the junction left unmatched. The germline V gene encodes CDR1 KGHSH and CDR2 LQKENI. The entire variable domain, with the rest obtained from reference TRBV18 and TRBJ1-3, is as follows: NAGVMQNPRHLVRRRGQEARLRCSPMKGHSHVYWYRQLPEEGLKFMVYLQKENIIDESGMPKERFSAEFPKEGPSILRIQQVVRGDSAAYFCASSTGESGNTIYFGEGSWLTVV.